These 30 T cell receptor beta chains were sequenced from one sample in a study of blood T cell repertoires in COVID-19. Clones were sequenced by immunoSEQ multiplex PCR, and TCRdb holds only the in-frame ones, with some missing. The sample comprises approximately 300,000 clones, approximately 85% of which are singletons, and approximately 4% rests with the top ten. Input material: PBMCs or T cells enriched from blood (not recorded which). The receptors derive from a woman in her twenties or thirties who had recovered from COVID-19.

The genes are TRBV27 and TRBJ2-1; 7 bases align to TRBD2. The ends lost 5 bases at V and 3 bases at J; junction bases unmatched: 10. The CDR3 extends over 16 amino acids. The germline CDR1 and CDR2 sequences are MNHEY and SMNVEV (reference sequence). The CDR3 DNA sequence: TGTGCCAGCAGTCCTTCAGAGGCGGGGGTCTACAATGAGCAGTTCTTC. Translation: CASSPSEAGVYNEQFF.

This clone was picked up one time. The gene calls are TRBV19 and TRBJ2-3; possible D gene TRBD1, 7 bases. The CDR3 length is 15 residues. Germline CDR1 LNHDA, CDR2 SQIVND (reference sequence). The V end was cut by 10 bases, the J end by 2 bases, with 19 bases between. CDR3 sequence reads: CATRETGTPTDTQYF. CDR3 sequence (DNA): TGTGCCACCCGAGAGACAGGGACTCCCACAGATACGCAGTATTTT.

This clone is a singleton in its sample. The rearrangement uses TRBV5-1 and TRBJ1-1; 7 bases are shared with TRBD1. V trimming: 3 bases; J trimming: 8 bases; junction bases outside the gene matches: 13. Germline lookup yields CDR1 SGHRS and CDR2 YFSETQ. The CDR3 loop spans 15 amino acids. In DNA, the CDR3 is TGCGCCAGCAGCTCCCGGACAGGACTTGAGGGGGAAGCTTTCTTT. Residues: CASSSRTGLEGEAFF.

The V call is TRBV28, the J call TRBJ1-5; 7 bases align to TRBD1. CDR1 is MDHEN and CDR2 is SYDVKM in the germline V gene. Trimming at V came to 7 bases and at J to 1 base, leaving 10 bases not matched to a gene. The CDR3 is 16 residues long. The CDR3 DNA reads as TGTGCCAGCACAGGGGGATGGGGATTGAGCAATCAGCCCCAGCATTTT. This encodes CASTGGWGLSNQPQHF.

The chain joins TRBV5-1 to TRBJ1-2; TRBD1 is a possible D gene (6 bases). Germline assignment: CDR1 SGHRS and CDR2 YFSETQ. The V and J ends lost 0 bases and 3 bases respectively, with 9 bases between them. This CDR3 is built from 14 residues. CDR3 nucleotides: TGCGCCAGCAGCTTGGTCCCAGGGGACTATGGCTACACCTTC. This sequence encodes CASSLVPGDYGYTF.

About this clone: Other nucleotide sequences from this sample produce the same CDR3. The V gene is TRBV27, the J gene TRBJ2-1; D uncertain. CDR1 is MNHEY, CDR2 SMNVEV, per germline (reference sequence). V shed 6 bases and J shed 5 bases, with 5 bases lying between them. The CDR3 totals 11 residues. The CDR3 sequence is CASSRDNEQFF. The CDR3 DNA reads TGTGCCAGCAGCCGCGACAATGAGCAGTTCTTC.

The chain is built from TRBV6-5 and TRBJ2-7, with 10 bases fitting TRBD2. CDR3 length: 13 amino acids. V shed 10 bases and J 7 bases; nucleotides not matched to a gene: 10. In germline, CDR1 is MNHEY, CDR2 SVGAGI. DNA for the CDR3: TGTGCCACCCTAGCGGGAGTTCGGAGGGAGCAGTACTTC. Protein: CATLAGVRREQYF.

This clone occurred once. The chain is built from TRBV30 and TRBJ1-2; 7 nucleotides line up with TRBD1. Trimming removed 0 bases from V and 5 bases from J; junction bases left unmatched: 6. Germline-derived CDR1 and CDR2 are GTSNPN and SVGIG (reference sequence). The CDR3 runs to 14 residues. The CDR3 region has the DNA TGTGCCTGGAGTGTAATGCAGGGGGGTTATGGCTACACCTTC. It codes for CAWSVMQGGYGYTF.

V and J are TRBV29-1 and TRBJ2-7; a possible D gene is TRBD2 (6 bases). The germline V gene has CDR1 SQVTM and CDR2 ANQGSEA. The CDR3 extends over 13 amino acids. V dropped 8 bases and J dropped 1 base, with 15 bases sitting between them. CDR3 amino acids: CSTQEGGSYEQYF. In nucleotides, the CDR3 is TGCAGCACACAGGAGGGAGGTTCCTACGAGCAGTACTTC.

The chain combines TRBV5-4 with TRBJ2-5; weak D call: TRBD2 (5 bases). The CDR3 is 15 amino acids. Trimming removed 4 bases from V and 2 bases from J, with 15 bases in between. CDR1 is SGHNT and CDR2 is YYREEE in the germline V gene (reference sequence). In DNA form, the CDR3 reads TGTGCCAGCAGCCCGGACTTTCACACTCAAGAGACCCAGTACTTC. This sequence encodes CASSPDFHTQETQYF.

The chain has TRBV5-1 and TRBJ1-1, with 8 bases fitting TRBD1. CDR3 size: 17 residues. Per germline, CDR1 SGHRS and CDR2 YFSETQ. With 0 bases clipped from V and 1 base from J, the junction kept 8 bases outside the gene matches. The CDR3 DNA is TGCGCCAGCAGCTTGGTATCCTCGGGGACAGGGAACACTGAAGCTTTCTTT. Encoded protein: CASSLVSSGTGNTEAFF.

The chain couples TRBV7-2 to TRBJ1-2; D is uncertain. This CDR3 has 15 residues. V lost 1 base to trimming and J lost 5 bases, with 14 bases between them. Germline-derived CDR1 and CDR2 are SGHTA and FQGNSA. The CDR3 is CASSLEAGPPYGYTF. CDR3 DNA: TGTGCCAGCAGCTTAGAGGCAGGCCCACCATATGGCTACACCTTC.

This clone was observed once. V gene TRBV24-1 combines with J gene TRBJ1-5, with no clear D. CDR1 KGHDR and CDR2 SFDVKD come from the germline V gene. The CDR3 runs 12 residues. Trimming took 4 bases from V and 3 from J, leaving 3 bases between them. DNA for the CDR3: TGTGCCACCAGTGACAACAATCAGCCCCAGCATTTT. Translated: CATSDNNQPQHF.

The genes are TRBV5-1 and TRBJ2-4; D ambiguous. The length of the CDR3 is 17 residues. Germline lookup yields CDR1 SGHRS and CDR2 YFSETQ. Deletions cut 0 bases from V and 0 bases from J, with 13 bases between. CDR3 nucleotide sequence: TGCGCCAGCAGCTTGGCGGGTTCCCTACTAGCCAAAAACATTCAGTACTTC. Residues: CASSLAGSLLAKNIQYF.

The V call is TRBV30, the J call TRBJ1-1; a possible D gene is TRBD1 (6 bases). V was pared by 6 bases and J by 8 bases, with 10 bases between. This CDR3 has 10 amino acids. Germline V gene data show CDR1 as GTSNPN and CDR2 as SVGIG (reference sequence). The DNA for the CDR3 is TGTGCCTGTAACAGGGTGGAAGCTTTCTTT. It is translated as CACNRVEAFF.

This chain joins TRBV4-1 and TRBJ2-6; maybe TRBD2 (6 bases). V was clipped by 4 bases and J by 0 bases, with 16 bases between them. The CDR3 runs to 18 residues. Germline-derived CDR1 and CDR2 are MGHRA and YSYEKL. The CDR3 bases are TGCGCCAGCAGCCGCGAGAGGGGACTGATCTCTGGGGCCAACGTCCTGACTTTC. It is translated as CASSRERGLISGANVLTF.

The J gene is TRBJ1-5, the V gene TRBV30; 12 nucleotides align to TRBD1. The V segment lost 2 bases and the J segment 7 bases; nucleotides outside the gene matches: 3. The germline V gene encodes CDR1 GTSNPN and CDR2 SVGIG (reference sequence). The CDR3 totals 14 residues. CDR3 sequence reads: CAWSKGTGGQPQHF. The CDR3 nucleotides are TGTGCCTGGAGTAAGGGGACAGGGGGCCAGCCCCAGCATTTT.

This sequence joins TRBV29-1 and TRBJ2-1, with a tentative D call TRBD1 (5 bases). Germline loops: CDR1 SQVTM, CDR2 ANQGSEA. The CDR3 consists of 14 residues. Trimming removed 3 bases from V and 7 bases from J, with 16 bases in between. The CDR3, as DNA: TGCAGCGTTGAGGGCCGCAGGGATTCGAATGAGCAGTTCTTC. Protein sequence: CSVEGRRDSNEQFF.

V and J are TRBV5-6 and TRBJ1-1, with 8 positions matching TRBD1. From germline, CDR1 is SGHDT and CDR2 YYEEEE. There are 13 residues in the CDR3. V dropped 7 bases and J dropped 6; count of bases not matched to a gene: 8. CDR3 sequence: CASGQTGVAEAFF. DNA for the CDR3: TGTGCCAGCGGACAGACAGGGGTGGCTGAAGCTTTCTTT. The whole variable domain, remainder taken from reference TRBV5-6 and TRBJ1-1, is DAGVTQSPTHLIKTRGQQVTLRCSPKSGHDTVSWYQQALGQGPQFIFQYYEEEERQRGNFPDRFSGHQFPNYSSELNVNALLLGDSALYLCASGQTGVAEAFFGQGTRLTVV.

The CDR3 region has the DNA TGTGCCAGTACCCTCGACAGGTCCAACTATGGCTACACCTTC. This gives the protein CASTLDRSNYGYTF. The chain combines TRBV19 with TRBJ1-2, with D tentatively TRBD1 (6 bases). The CDR3 is 14 amino acids. Germline V gene data show CDR1 as LNHDA and CDR2 as SQIVND (reference sequence). V was clipped by 7 bases and J by 2 bases, with 14 bases between them. The whole variable domain, filled in from reference TRBV19 and TRBJ1-2, reads DGGITQSPKYLFRKEGQNVTLSCEQNLNHDAMYWYRQDPGQGLRLIYYSQIVNDFQKGDIAEGYSVSREKKESFPLTVTSAQKNPTAFYLCASTLDRSNYGYTFGSGTRLTVV.

The chain has TRBV9 and TRBJ1-3; 9 positions match TRBD1. Germline CDR1 is SGDLS and CDR2 is YYNGEE. Trimming at V came to 0 bases and at J to 0 bases, leaving 16 bases not matched to a gene. The CDR3 runs to 21 residues. The CDR3 is CASSVARTGAARGDSGNTIYF. The CDR3 DNA reads as TGTGCCAGCAGCGTAGCCAGGACAGGGGCCGCGAGAGGGGACTCTGGAAACACCATATATTTT.

This chain links TRBV28 with TRBJ1-4; TRBD1 is a possible D gene (6 bases). V gave up 5 bases and J gave up 7 bases, with 14 bases separating them. This CDR3 comprises 14 residues. The V gene's germline CDR1 is MDHEN and CDR2 SYDVKM. CDR3 coding DNA: TGTGCCAGCAGTAACTCAGGGGTGGGTGAAAAACTGTTTTTT. It yields the protein CASSNSGVGEKLFF. Full variable domain (outside the CDR3, taken from reference TRBV28 and TRBJ1-4): DVKVTQSSRYLVKRTGEKVFLECVQDMDHENMFWYRQDPGLGLRLIYFSYDVKMKEKGDIPEGYSVSREKKERFSLILESASTNQTSMYLCASSNSGVGEKLFFGSGTQLSVL.

In its sample, this clone was seen a few times. V usage is TRBV25-1 and J usage is TRBJ1-5, with a tentative D call TRBD1 (5 bases). V gave up 2 bases and J gave up 6 bases, with 11 bases separating them. CDR1 and CDR2 from the germline V gene are MGHDK and SYGVNS. The CDR3 covers 14 residues. The CDR3 is CASSEIGVGQPQHF. For the CDR3, the DNA is TGTGCCAGCAGTGAAATAGGGGTTGGTCAGCCCCAGCATTTT.

This rearrangement joins TRBV5-6 to TRBJ1-1, with a tentative D call TRBD1 (5 bases). Deletions cut 0 bases from V and 8 bases from J, with 23 bases between. The germline V gene has CDR1 SGHDT and CDR2 YYEEEE. This CDR3 spans 17 amino acids. CDR3 amino acids: CASSLVYWAGSVIEAFF. Here the CDR3 DNA reads TGTGCCAGCAGCTTGGTATATTGGGCAGGGTCAGTAATAGAAGCTTTCTTT.

This clone was detected only a few times. CDR3 sequence (DNA): TGCGCCAGCAGCTTGCGGCGGGACTACGAGCAGTACTTC. Residues: CASSLRRDYEQYF. The chain employs TRBV5-1 and TRBJ2-7; TRBD2 is a possible D gene (6 bases). The CDR3 consists of 13 residues. Germline values: CDR1 SGHRS, CDR2 YFSETQ. Trimming cost V 1 base and J 3 bases, with 8 bases left between them.

The V call is TRBV9, the J call TRBJ1-6; D call uncertain. The germline V gene has CDR1 SGDLS and CDR2 YYNGEE. The CDR3 loop spans 14 amino acids. The germline V and J ends were trimmed by 3 bases and 9 bases, with 13 bases remaining between them. CDR3 in DNA: TGTGCCAGCAGCGGGCCAACCCCGGGTTCACCCCTCCACTTT. Its translation: CASSGPTPGSPLHF.

The V gene is TRBV15, the J gene TRBJ2-2; tentatively, D is TRBD2 (6 bases). Per the germline V gene, CDR1 is LNHNV and CDR2 is YYDKDF (reference sequence). CDR3 length: 19 amino acids. V was cut by 0 bases and J by 1 base, with 18 bases left in between. As DNA, the CDR3 is TGTGCCACCAGCAGAGATCTTTTAGGGAGGACAAAGAACACCGGGGAGCTGTTTTTT. The encoded protein is CATSRDLLGRTKNTGELFF.

The chain uses TRBV12-3 or TRBV12-4 and TRBJ1-6, with 8 bases fitting TRBD1. Unmatched junction bases numbered 3, after V lost 8 bases and J lost 6 bases. The CDR3 spans 13 residues. The CDR3 protein is CASSTGGNSPLHF. The CDR3, as DNA: TGTGCCAGCTCAACAGGGGGTAATTCACCCCTCCACTTT.

J is TRBJ1-2 and V is TRBV2, with 7 bases aligning to TRBD1. The CDR3 loop spans 13 amino acids. Germline V lookup: CDR1 SNHLY, CDR2 FYNNEI. V lost 8 bases and J lost 4; bases outside the gene matches: 7. The CDR3 DNA is TGTGCCAGCTGCTCCGGGACAGCCTATGGCTACACCTTC. Its protein is CASCSGTAYGYTF.

For the CDR3, the DNA is TGTGCCAGCTCACCACAGGGGGCGCGGGAGACCCAGTACTTC. Its translation is CASSPQGARETQYF. This chain uses TRBV18 with TRBJ2-5; 7 nucleotides align to TRBD1. The CDR3 is 14 residues long. Looked up from germline, CDR1 is KGHSH and CDR2 is LQKENI. J was trimmed by 5 bases and V by 1 base; bases with no gene match: 4. Full variable domain (outside the CDR3, taken from reference TRBV18 and TRBJ2-5): NAGVMQNPRHLVRRRGQEARLRCSPMKGHSHVYWYRQLPEEGLKFMVYLQKENIIDESGMPKERFSAEFPKEGPSILRIQQVVRGDSAAYFCASSPQGARETQYFGPGTRLLVL.